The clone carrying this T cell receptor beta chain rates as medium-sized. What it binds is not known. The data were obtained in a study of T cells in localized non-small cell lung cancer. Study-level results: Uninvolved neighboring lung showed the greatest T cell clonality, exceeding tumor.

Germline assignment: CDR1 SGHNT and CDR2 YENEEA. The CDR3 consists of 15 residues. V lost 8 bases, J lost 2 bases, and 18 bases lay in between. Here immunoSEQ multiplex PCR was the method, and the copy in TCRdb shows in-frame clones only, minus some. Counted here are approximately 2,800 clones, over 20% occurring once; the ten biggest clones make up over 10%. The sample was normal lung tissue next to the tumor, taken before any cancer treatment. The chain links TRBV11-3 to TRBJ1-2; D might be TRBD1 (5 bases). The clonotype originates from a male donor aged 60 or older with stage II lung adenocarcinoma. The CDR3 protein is CASSIGGEGNYGYTF. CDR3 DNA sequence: TGTGCCAGCTCCATCGGGGGGGAGGGCAACTATGGCTACACCTTC.